The source of this TCR beta chain is a study of T cells in Graves' hyperthyroidism and ophthalmopathy. Overall study: Blood was drawn when the patient was first diagnosed and still untreated. Overall study results and limits: Most thyroid-expanded clonotypes above 0.001 were also found in blood. A 13 V-J signature model discriminated ophthalmopathy versus stable hyperthyroidism.

Of note for this clonotype: Its antigen is currently unknown. Just one base apart from a much larger clone, this may be a read error.

V shed 4 bases and J shed 4 bases, with 16 bases lying between them. This CDR3 comprises 15 residues. Germline CDR1 and CDR2: LGHDT and YNNKEL (reference sequence). Regions amplified from RNA transcripts were the TCR beta CDR3 regions. First-round RT-PCR of the TCR CDR3 relied on the HTBI primer set. TCRdb reanalysed the multiplex PCR reads using MiXCR and keeps one entry per CDR3 protein. The sample lists hundreds of thousands of distinct CDR3 sequences, around 15% occurring once. Criteria for exclusion of patients were uncontrolled infection, other autoimmune disease, pregnancy or lactation. Sequencing was carried out using blood. This TCR was sampled from a woman aged 60-75 years with Graves' ophthalmopathy. This chain connects TRBV3-1 to TRBJ1-1, with D hard to call. The CDR3, as DNA: TGTGCCAGCAGCCCTTCCTTGGACTCGAGCACTGAAGCTTTCTTT. This encodes CASSPSLDSSTEAFF.